This TCR beta chain was identified in a study of cytotoxic CD8 clonotypes in ibrutinib-treated CLL. The overall study: The patient breakdown showed roughly 10 relapsed/refractory and around 16 treatment-naive cases, with under 18 IGHV unmutated. Findings of the study overall: Patients had baseline clonality above age-matched healthy donors, and this clonality moved with circulating CD8+ T-cell counts.

As to this clone: What it binds is unknown.

Germline CDR1 MNHEY, CDR2 SMNVEV (reference sequence). The junction had 9 bases not matched to a gene; V was cut back by 5 bases and J by 4 bases. CDR3 size: 15 residues. Here immunoSEQ multiplex PCR was the method, and the copy in TCRdb shows in-frame clones only, minus some. The sample contains roughly 300,000 clones, 76% of which appear only once. Source: PBMCs, taken at disease progression, from a patient treated with ibrutinib. The chain links TRBV27 to TRBJ2-7, with 9 positions matching TRBD2. The clonotype was recovered from a human donor with chronic lymphocytic leukemia. The CDR3 DNA is TGTGCCAGCAGTCAAACGACTAGCGGTCTTTACGAGCAGTACTTC. It yields the protein CASSQTTSGLYEQYF.